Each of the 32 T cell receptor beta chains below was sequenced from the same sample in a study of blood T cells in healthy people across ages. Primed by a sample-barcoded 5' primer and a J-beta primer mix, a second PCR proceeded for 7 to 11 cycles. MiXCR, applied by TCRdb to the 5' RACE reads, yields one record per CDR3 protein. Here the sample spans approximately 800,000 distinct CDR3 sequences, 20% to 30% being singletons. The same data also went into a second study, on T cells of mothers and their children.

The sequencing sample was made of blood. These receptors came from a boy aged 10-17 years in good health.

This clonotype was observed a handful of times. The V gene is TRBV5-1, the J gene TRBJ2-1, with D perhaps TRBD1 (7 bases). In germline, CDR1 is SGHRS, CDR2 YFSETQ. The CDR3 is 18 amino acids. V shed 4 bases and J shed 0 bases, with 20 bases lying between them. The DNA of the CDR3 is TGCGCCAGCAGCGGGGTCCGTCAGGGGGGAGGCTCCTACAATGAGCAGTTCTTC. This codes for CASSGVRQGGGSYNEQFF.

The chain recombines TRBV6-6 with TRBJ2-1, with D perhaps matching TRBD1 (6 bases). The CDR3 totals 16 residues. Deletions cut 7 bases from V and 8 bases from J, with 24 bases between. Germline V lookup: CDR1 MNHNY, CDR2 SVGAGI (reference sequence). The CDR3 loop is CASIDRSRGGGDEQFF. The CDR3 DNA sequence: TGTGCCAGCATCGACCGGTCCCGGGGTGGGGGCGATGAGCAGTTCTTC.

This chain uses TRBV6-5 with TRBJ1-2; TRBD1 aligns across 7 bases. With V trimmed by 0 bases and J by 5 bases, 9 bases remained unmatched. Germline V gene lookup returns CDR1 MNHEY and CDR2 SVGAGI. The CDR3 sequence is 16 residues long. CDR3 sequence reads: CASSYSARGERYGYTF. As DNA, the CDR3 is TGTGCCAGCAGTTACTCGGCCAGGGGGGAGAGATATGGCTACACCTTC.

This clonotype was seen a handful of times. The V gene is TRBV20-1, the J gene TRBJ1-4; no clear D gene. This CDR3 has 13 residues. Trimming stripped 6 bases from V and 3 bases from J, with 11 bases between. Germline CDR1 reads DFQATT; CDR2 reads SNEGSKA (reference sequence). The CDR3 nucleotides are TGCAGTGCGAATCACGCACCTAATGAAAAACTGTTTTTT. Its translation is CSANHAPNEKLFF.

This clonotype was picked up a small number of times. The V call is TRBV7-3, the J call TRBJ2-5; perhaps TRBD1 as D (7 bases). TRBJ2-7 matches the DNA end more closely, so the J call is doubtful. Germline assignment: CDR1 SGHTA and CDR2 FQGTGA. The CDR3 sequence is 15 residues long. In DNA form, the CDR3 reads TGTGCCAGCAGCTTAGGAGGGGGCCTACACAACGAGCAGTACTTC. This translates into CASSLGGGLHNEQYF.

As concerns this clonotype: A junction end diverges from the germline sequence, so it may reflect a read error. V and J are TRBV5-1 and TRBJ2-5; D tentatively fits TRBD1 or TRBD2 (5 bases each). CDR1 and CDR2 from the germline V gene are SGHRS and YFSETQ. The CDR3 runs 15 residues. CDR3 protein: CASSLVGGHQETQYF. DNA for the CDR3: TGCGCCAGCAGCTTGGTTGGGGGTCACCAGGAGACCCAGTACTTC.

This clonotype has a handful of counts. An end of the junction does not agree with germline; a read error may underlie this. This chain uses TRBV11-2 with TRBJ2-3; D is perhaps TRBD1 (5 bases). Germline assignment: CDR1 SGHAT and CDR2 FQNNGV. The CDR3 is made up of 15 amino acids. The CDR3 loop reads CASGLRGSDTDTQYF. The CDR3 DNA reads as TGTGCCAGCGGCTTAAGGGGCTCGGACACAGATACGCAGTATTTT.

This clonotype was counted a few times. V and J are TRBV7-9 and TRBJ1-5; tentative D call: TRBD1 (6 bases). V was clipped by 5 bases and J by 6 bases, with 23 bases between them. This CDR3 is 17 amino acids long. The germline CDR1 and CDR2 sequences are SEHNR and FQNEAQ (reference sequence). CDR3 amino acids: CASSPLVRGPITQPQHF. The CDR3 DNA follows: TGTGCCAGCAGCCCGCTGGTTCGGGGGCCTATAACTCAGCCCCAGCATTTT.

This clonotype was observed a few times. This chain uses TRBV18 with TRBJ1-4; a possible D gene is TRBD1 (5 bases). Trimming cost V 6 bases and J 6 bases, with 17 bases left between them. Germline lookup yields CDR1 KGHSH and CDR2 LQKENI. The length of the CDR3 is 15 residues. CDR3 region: CASSLRRDYDEKLFF. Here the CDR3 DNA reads TGTGCCAGCTCGCTTCGACGGGACTATGATGAAAAACTGTTTTTT.

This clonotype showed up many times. The CDR3 DNA reads as TGTGCCAGCAGCCAGAGTAACTATGGCTACACCTTC. Protein product: CASSQSNYGYTF. This sequence joins TRBV3-1 and TRBJ1-2; D ambiguous. This CDR3 comprises 12 residues. Germline loops: CDR1 LGHDT, CDR2 YNNKEL (reference sequence). V was shortened by 3 bases and J by 1 base, with 3 bases between the two germline ends.

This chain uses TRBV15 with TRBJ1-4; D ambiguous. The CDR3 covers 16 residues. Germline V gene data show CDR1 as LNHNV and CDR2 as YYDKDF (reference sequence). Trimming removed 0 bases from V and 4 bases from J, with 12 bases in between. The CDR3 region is CATSRDYYAVNEKLFF. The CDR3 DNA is TGTGCCACCAGCAGAGATTATTACGCAGTTAATGAAAAACTGTTTTTT.

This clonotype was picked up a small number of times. The CDR3 DNA is TGTGCCAGCAGCGCGAGACGACAGCTTATTAATGAAAAACTGTTTTTT. Encoded protein: CASSARRQLINEKLFF. This rearrangement joins TRBV7-9 to TRBJ1-4; D may be TRBD1 (5 bases). Germline CDR1 and CDR2: SEHNR and FQNEAQ (reference sequence). V gave up 5 bases and J gave up 4 bases, with 17 bases separating them. The CDR3 consists of 16 residues.

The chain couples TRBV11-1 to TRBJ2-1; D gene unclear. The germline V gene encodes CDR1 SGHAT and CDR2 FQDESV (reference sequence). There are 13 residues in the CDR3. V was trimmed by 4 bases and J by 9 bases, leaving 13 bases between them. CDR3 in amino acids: CASSSPLFPEQFF. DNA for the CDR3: TGTGCCAGCAGCTCCCCGTTATTTCCTGAGCAGTTCTTC.

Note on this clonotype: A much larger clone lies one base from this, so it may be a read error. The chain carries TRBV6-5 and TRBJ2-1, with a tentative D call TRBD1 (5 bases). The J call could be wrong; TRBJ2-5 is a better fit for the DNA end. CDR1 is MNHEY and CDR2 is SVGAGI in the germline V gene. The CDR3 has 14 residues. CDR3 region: CASSYSRQQETQYF. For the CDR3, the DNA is TGTGCCAGCAGTTACTCGCGACAGCAAGAGACCCAGTACTTC.

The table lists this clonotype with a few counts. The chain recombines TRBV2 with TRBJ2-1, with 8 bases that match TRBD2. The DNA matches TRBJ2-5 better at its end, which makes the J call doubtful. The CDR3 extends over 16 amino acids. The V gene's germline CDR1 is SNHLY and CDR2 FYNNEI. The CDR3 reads CASTNGGRRGEETQYF. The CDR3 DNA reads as TGTGCCAGCACCAACGGAGGTCGGCGGGGGGAAGAGACCCAGTACTTC.

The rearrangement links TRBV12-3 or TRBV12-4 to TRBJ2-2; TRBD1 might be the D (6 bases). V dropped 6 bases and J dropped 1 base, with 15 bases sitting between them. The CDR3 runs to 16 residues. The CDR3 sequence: CASRRQAILNTGELFF. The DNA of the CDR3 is TGTGCCAGCAGGAGACAGGCTATCTTGAACACCGGGGAGCTGTTTTTT.

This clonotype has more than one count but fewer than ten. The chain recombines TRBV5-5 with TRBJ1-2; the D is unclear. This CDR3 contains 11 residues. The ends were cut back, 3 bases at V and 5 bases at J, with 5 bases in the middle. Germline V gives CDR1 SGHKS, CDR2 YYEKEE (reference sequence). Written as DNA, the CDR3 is TGTGCCAGCAGCTCCCCGTATGGCTACACCTTC. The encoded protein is CASSSPYGYTF.

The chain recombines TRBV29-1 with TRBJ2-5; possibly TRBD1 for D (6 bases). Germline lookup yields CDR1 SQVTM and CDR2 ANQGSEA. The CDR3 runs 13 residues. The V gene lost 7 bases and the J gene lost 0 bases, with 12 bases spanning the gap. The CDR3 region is CSALTGYQETQYF. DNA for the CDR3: TGCAGCGCCCTGACAGGATACCAAGAGACCCAGTACTTC. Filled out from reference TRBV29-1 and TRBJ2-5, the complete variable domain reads SAVISQKPSRDICQRGTSLTIQCQVDSQVTMMFWYRQQPGQSLTLIATANQGSEATYESGFVIDKFPISRPNLTFSTLTVSNMSPEDSSIYLCSALTGYQETQYFGPGTRLLVL.

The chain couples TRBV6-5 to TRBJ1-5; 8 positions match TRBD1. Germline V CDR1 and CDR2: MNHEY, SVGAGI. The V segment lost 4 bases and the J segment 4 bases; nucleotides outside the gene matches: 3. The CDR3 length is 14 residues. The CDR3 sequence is CASSLGQANQPQHF. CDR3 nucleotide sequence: TGTGCCAGCAGTTTGGGACAGGCTAATCAGCCCCAGCATTTT.

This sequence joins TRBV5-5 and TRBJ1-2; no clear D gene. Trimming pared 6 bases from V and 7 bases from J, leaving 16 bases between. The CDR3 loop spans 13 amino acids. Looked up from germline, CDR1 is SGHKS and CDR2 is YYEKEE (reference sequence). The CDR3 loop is CASNNLGPSGYTF. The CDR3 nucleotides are TGTGCCAGCAACAACCTCGGGCCAAGTGGCTACACCTTC.

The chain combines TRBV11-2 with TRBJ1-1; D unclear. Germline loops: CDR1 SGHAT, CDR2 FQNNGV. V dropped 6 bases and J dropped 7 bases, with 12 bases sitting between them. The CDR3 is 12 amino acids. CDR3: CASSSTRIEAFF. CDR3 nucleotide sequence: TGTGCCAGCAGTTCTACCCGGATTGAAGCTTTCTTT.

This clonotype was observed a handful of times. CDR3 sequence: CAISVDPGGGETQYF. In DNA, the CDR3 is TGTGCCATCAGTGTCGATCCGGGAGGGGGAGAGACCCAGTACTTC. The V gene is TRBV10-3, the J gene TRBJ2-5, with TRBD2 matching 8 bases. V gave up 4 bases and J gave up 4 bases; unmatched junction bases: 8. The CDR3 spans 15 residues. Looked up from germline, CDR1 is ENHRY and CDR2 is SYGVKD.

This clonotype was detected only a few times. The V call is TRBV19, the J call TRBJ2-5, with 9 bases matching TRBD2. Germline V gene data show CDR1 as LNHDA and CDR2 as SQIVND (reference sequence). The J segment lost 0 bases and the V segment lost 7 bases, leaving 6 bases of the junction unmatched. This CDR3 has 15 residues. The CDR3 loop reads CASIGLAGNQETQYF. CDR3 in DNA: TGTGCCAGTATTGGTCTAGCGGGGAACCAAGAGACCCAGTACTTC.

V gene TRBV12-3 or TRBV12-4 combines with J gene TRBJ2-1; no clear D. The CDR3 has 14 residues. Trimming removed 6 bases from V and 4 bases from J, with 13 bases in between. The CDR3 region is CASSDFGNYNEQFF. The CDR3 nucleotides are TGTGCCAGCAGCGACTTTGGGAATTACAATGAGCAGTTCTTC.

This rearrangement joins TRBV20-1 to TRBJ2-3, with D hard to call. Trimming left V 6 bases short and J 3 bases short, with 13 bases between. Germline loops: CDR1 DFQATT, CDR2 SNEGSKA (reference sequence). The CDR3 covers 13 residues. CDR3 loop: CSASLGATDTQYF. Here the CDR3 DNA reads TGCAGTGCCTCCTTGGGCGCGACAGATACGCAGTATTTT.

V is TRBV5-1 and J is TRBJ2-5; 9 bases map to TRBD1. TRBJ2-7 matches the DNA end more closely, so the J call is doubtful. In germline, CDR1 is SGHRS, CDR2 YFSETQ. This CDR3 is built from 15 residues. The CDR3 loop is CASSETGTGLHEQYF. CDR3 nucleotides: TGCGCCAGCAGCGAAACCGGGACAGGGTTACACGAGCAGTACTTC.

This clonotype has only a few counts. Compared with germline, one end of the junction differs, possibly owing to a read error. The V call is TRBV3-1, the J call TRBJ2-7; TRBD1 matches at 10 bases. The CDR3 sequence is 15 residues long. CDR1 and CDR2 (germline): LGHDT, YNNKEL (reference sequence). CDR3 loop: CVSSHGQGGTYEQYF. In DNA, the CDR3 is TGTGTCAGCAGCCATGGACAGGGGGGAACCTACGAGCAGTACTTC.

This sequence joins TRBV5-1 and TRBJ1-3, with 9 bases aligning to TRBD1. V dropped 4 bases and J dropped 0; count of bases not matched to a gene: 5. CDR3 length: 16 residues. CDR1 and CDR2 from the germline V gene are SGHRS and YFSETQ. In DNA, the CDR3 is TGCGCCAGCAGCCAACCGGGACAGGGCTCTGGAAACACCATATATTTT. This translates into CASSQPGQGSGNTIYF.

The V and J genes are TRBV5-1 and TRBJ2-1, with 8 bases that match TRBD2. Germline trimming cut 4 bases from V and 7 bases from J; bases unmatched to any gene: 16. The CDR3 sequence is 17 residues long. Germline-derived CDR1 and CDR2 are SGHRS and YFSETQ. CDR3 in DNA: TGCGCCAGCAGCCCCTTCCCTCGGGACCCGGGGGGGAATGAGCAGTTCTTC. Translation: CASSPFPRDPGGNEQFF.

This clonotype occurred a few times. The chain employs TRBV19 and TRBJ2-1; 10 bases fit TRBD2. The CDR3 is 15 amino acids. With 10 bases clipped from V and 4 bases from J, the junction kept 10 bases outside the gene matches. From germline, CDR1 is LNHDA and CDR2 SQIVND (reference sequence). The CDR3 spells CATTSGAGGYNEQFF. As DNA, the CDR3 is TGTGCCACCACCTCCGGAGCGGGGGGGTACAATGAGCAGTTCTTC.

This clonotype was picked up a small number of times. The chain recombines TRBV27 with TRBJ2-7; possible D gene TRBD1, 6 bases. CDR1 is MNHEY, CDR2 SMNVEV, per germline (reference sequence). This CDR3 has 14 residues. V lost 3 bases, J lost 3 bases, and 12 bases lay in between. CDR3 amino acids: CASSLGTPNYEQYF. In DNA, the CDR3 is TGTGCCAGCAGTTTGGGGACACCGAACTACGAGCAGTACTTC.

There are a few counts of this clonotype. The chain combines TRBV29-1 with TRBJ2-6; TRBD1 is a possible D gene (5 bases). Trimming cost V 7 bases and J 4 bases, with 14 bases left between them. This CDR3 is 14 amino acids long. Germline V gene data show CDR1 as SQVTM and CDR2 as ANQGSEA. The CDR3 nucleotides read TGCAGCGCTACAAGGGGAATCGGGGCCAACGTCCTGACTTTC. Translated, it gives CSATRGIGANVLTF.